This TCR beta chain was sequenced in a study of circulating CD8 cells and anti-PD-1 response in melanoma. Findings of the study overall: TIGIT repertoires were least diverse, DNEG repertoires most diverse.

By proportion, this clonotype is medium-sized. Its antigen is currently unknown. Four subsets defined by PD-1 and/or TIGIT were sorted from live CD3+CD8+TCRalphabeta+ cells. Using around 15 ng of total RNA, TCR libraries were made with the QIAseq Immune Repertoire TCR panel. TCRdb independently ran MiXCR on the reads; one entry per CDR3 protein. The table shows roughly 670 distinct CDR3 sequences, with about 8.6% occurring only once. The input for sequencing was CD8+ T cells from PBMCs, taken at baseline or after one month of anti-PD-1 therapy (not recorded which). The source is a human donor with melanoma.

The CDR3 reads CASSQGRDRASGNTIYF. The CDR3 DNA reads as TGCGCCAGCAGCCAAGGACGCGACAGAGCCTCTGGAAACACCATATATTTT. The chain uses TRBV4-3 and TRBJ1-3; possible D gene TRBD1, 5 bases. Trimming cost V 1 base and J 0 bases, with 13 bases left between them. Looked up from germline, CDR1 is LGHNA and CDR2 is YSLEER. CDR3 size: 17 residues.